These 20 T cell receptor beta chains originate from one sample sequenced in a study of blood T cell repertoires in COVID-19. The method was immunoSEQ multiplex PCR; TCRdb's version includes in-frame clones alone and lacks a portion of them. The sample carries approximately 94,000 clones, about 84% recorded once. Material for sequencing was peripheral blood. These receptors were collected from a human donor in a cohort sampled during active COVID-19.

The sample holds a few counts of this clone. The J gene is TRBJ1-2, the V gene TRBV4-1; 7 nucleotides agree with TRBD1. There are 14 residues in the CDR3. CDR1 and CDR2 (germline): MGHRA, YSYEKL. The V segment lost 1 base and the J segment 7 bases; nucleotides outside the gene matches: 6. The CDR3 is CASSQVGQTSGYTF. CDR3 coding DNA: TGCGCCAGCAGCCAAGTGGGACAGACCAGTGGCTACACCTTC.

In its sample, this clone was seen a few times. The chain recombines TRBV2 with TRBJ1-5; no reliable D call. The V gene lost 3 bases and the J gene lost 5 bases, with 8 bases spanning the gap. Per germline, CDR1 SNHLY and CDR2 FYNNEI. This CDR3 spans 13 amino acids. The DNA for the CDR3 is TGTGCCAGCAGTGAGGGCAGGTATCAGCCCCAGCATTTT. Amino acid sequence: CASSEGRYQPQHF.

This clone was detected ten times or more. The rearrangement links TRBV14 to TRBJ1-1; D is ambiguous. This CDR3 region has 13 residues. CDR1 SGHDN and CDR2 FVKESK come from the germline V gene. V was clipped by 5 bases and J by 0 bases, with 7 bases between them. For the CDR3, the DNA is TGTGCCAGCAGCTCACAGATGAACACTGAAGCTTTCTTT. This encodes CASSSQMNTEAFF.

In DNA form, the CDR3 reads TGTGCCAGCGGAGCGGGACAGGGCCGCAATCAGCCCCAGCATTTT. Protein sequence: CASGAGQGRNQPQHF. This rearrangement joins TRBV28 to TRBJ1-5; 9 bases are shared with TRBD1. V gave up 8 bases and J gave up 2 bases; unmatched junction bases: 7. Germline V gene data show CDR1 as MDHEN and CDR2 as SYDVKM. The CDR3 covers 15 residues.

The V call is TRBV5-1, the J call TRBJ2-5; the D gene is possibly TRBD2 (6 bases). CDR1 SGHRS and CDR2 YFSETQ come from the germline V gene. This CDR3 spans 16 amino acids. V was pared by 4 bases and J by 2 bases, with 18 bases between. CDR3 nucleotides: TGCGCCAGCAGCCGCCAAACCGGGACTCTACAAGAGACCCAGTACTTC. This sequence encodes CASSRQTGTLQETQYF.

The chain has TRBV7-8 and TRBJ1-1, with a possible D match to TRBD1 (5 bases). The CDR3 covers 16 residues. CDR1 and CDR2 (germline): SGHVS, FQNEAQ. Trimming cost V 5 bases and J 4 bases, with 20 bases left between them. Here the CDR3 DNA reads TGTGCCAGCAGCCATGGGGGGGGGAACCCGGGCACTGAAGCTTTCTTT. It encodes CASSHGGGNPGTEAFF.

In its sample, this clone was seen once. The CDR3 loop is CASSIRDSFNQPQHF. The DNA for the CDR3 is TGTGCCAGTAGTATAAGGGACAGCTTCAATCAGCCCCAGCATTTT. The rearrangement uses TRBV19 and TRBJ1-5; TRBD1 aligns across 7 bases. CDR3 length: 15 amino acids. The junction had 4 bases not matched to a gene; V was cut back by 2 bases and J by 3 bases. From germline, CDR1 is LNHDA and CDR2 SQIVND (reference sequence).

This chain connects TRBV2 to TRBJ1-5; TRBD1 matches 8 bases. The CDR3 length is 15 residues. V dropped 7 bases and J dropped 3; count of bases not matched to a gene: 8. The germline CDR1 and CDR2 sequences are SNHLY and FYNNEI. The CDR3, as DNA: TGTGCCAGCACCCGGACAGGGAGCAACAATCAGCCCCAGCATTTT. It translates to CASTRTGSNNQPQHF.

On this clone: Sequence at one end of the junction differs from germline and may be a read error. This sequence joins TRBV10-1 and TRBJ2-3; TRBD2 matches 12 bases. This CDR3 comprises 15 residues. CDR1 and CDR2 from the germline V gene are WNHNN and SYGVQD (reference sequence). This CDR3 is CASSEGASGRDMQYF. Written as DNA, the CDR3 is TGCGCCAGCAGTGAAGGAGCTAGCGGGAGGGATATGCAGTATTTT.

The CDR3 loop is CASSSRRAERENVIATDTQYF. CDR3 sequence (DNA): TGTGCCAGCAGTTCACGCCGGGCGGAGCGGGAGAATGTCATAGCCACAGATACGCAGTATTTT. The chain combines TRBV28 with TRBJ2-3; the match to TRBD2 covers 8 bases. J gave up 2 bases and V 4 bases, and 23 bases lay outside the gene matches. The CDR3 loop spans 21 amino acids. Germline V CDR1 and CDR2: MDHEN, SYDVKM.

The chain is built from TRBV29-1 and TRBJ1-2; TRBD1 might be the D (5 bases). V lost 7 bases, J lost 2 bases, and 14 bases lay in between. CDR3 size: 13 residues. Germline V gene data show CDR1 as SQVTM and CDR2 as ANQGSEA. The CDR3: CSALGGGNYGYTF. The CDR3 coding sequence is TGCAGCGCCCTTGGGGGGGGGAACTATGGCTACACCTTC.

The sample holds one count of this clone. V gene TRBV19 combines with J gene TRBJ2-1, with 10 nucleotides matching TRBD1. CDR3 length: 16 residues. V gave up 4 bases and J gave up 0 bases; unmatched junction bases: 3. Germline CDR1 is LNHDA and CDR2 is SQIVND (reference sequence). The CDR3 nucleotides read TGTGCCAGTAGTACCCGGGACAGGGGCTCCTACAATGAGCAGTTCTTC. This encodes CASSTRDRGSYNEQFF.

This chain links TRBV5-4 with TRBJ1-4; D gene uncertain. The V end was cut by 4 bases, the J end by 8 bases, with 18 bases between. The germline gives CDR1 SGHNT, CDR2 YYREEE (reference sequence). This CDR3 contains 15 residues. The DNA for the CDR3 is TGTGCCAGCAGCCAGGATTCGTTTACGAAGGAAAAACTGTTTTTT. The encoded protein is CASSQDSFTKEKLFF.

A note on this clone: Germline and junction disagree at one end, which may indicate a read error. The chain uses TRBV7-7 and TRBJ2-2; TRBD1 agrees at 11 bases. There are 19 residues in the CDR3. Germline assignment: CDR1 SSHAT and CDR2 FNYEAQ (reference sequence). The CDR3 spells CASSSNGQGARKNTGELFF. The CDR3 DNA reads TGTGCTAGCAGCTCAAATGGACAGGGGGCAAGAAAAAACACCGGGGAGCTGTTTTTT.

The V gene is TRBV11-2, the J gene TRBJ2-5; 9 bases align to TRBD1. V lost 5 bases to trimming and J lost 5 bases; unmatched junction nucleotides: 6. This CDR3 is built from 14 residues. The germline gives CDR1 SGHAT, CDR2 FQNNGV. CDR3 region: CASSLTGGTETQYF. In nucleotides, the CDR3 is TGTGCCAGCAGCCTGACAGGGGGAACGGAGACCCAGTACTTC.

The V gene is TRBV28, the J gene TRBJ1-1; 9 bases are a match to TRBD1. In germline, CDR1 is MDHEN, CDR2 SYDVKM. Trimming at V came to 6 bases and at J to 3 bases, leaving 11 bases not matched to a gene. The CDR3 covers 16 residues. The CDR3 DNA reads as TGTGCCAGCAGGACAGGGGGTGTATTCATGCACACTGAAGCTTTCTTT. Amino acids: CASRTGGVFMHTEAFF.

The J gene is TRBJ1-3, the V gene TRBV7-2; D ambiguous. Trimming shortened V by 4 bases and J by 3 bases, and 16 bases separated the two germline ends. The CDR3 sequence is 16 residues long. The germline CDR1 and CDR2 sequences are SGHTA and FQGNSA. The CDR3 is CASSSNSGGGGNTIYF. CDR3 bases: TGTGCCAGCAGCTCCAACTCCGGTGGCGGTGGAAACACCATATATTTT.

This rearrangement joins TRBV3-1 (or the pseudogene TRBV3-2) to TRBJ2-7; D might be TRBD2 (5 bases). V was clipped by 2 bases and J by 6 bases, with 8 bases between them. Looked up from germline, CDR1 is LGHDT and CDR2 is YNNKEL (reference sequence). This CDR3 spans 12 amino acids. The CDR3 region has the DNA TGTGCCAGCAGCCAATATGAGGGCGAGCAGTACTTC. As protein: CASSQYEGEQYF.

The genes are TRBV11-2 and TRBJ1-2, with 9 bases fitting TRBD1. CDR1 is SGHAT, CDR2 FQNNGV, per germline. Trimming cost V 1 base and J 7 bases; bases outside gene matches: 7. The CDR3 consists of 15 residues. CDR3: CASSLGGQGGPGYTF. DNA for the CDR3: TGTGCCAGCAGCTTAGGGGGACAGGGAGGTCCTGGCTACACCTTC. The full variable domain, in which reference TRBV11-2 and TRBJ1-2 provide the parts outside the CDR3, is EAGVAQSPRYKIIEKRQSVAFWCNPISGHATLYWYQQILGQGPKLLIQFQNNGVVDDSQLPKDRFSAERLKGVDSTLKIQPAKLEDSAVYLCASSLGGQGGPGYTFGSGTRLTVV.

This clone was seen once. This sequence joins TRBV19 and TRBJ1-6; tentatively, D is TRBD1 (5 bases). The germline CDR1 and CDR2 sequences are LNHDA and SQIVND (reference sequence). The length of the CDR3 is 15 residues. V gave up 7 bases and J gave up 4 bases, with 14 bases separating them. Here the CDR3 reads CASTEQVLYNSPLHF. CDR3 coding DNA: TGTGCCAGTACCGAACAGGTTCTTTATAATTCACCCCTCCACTTT.